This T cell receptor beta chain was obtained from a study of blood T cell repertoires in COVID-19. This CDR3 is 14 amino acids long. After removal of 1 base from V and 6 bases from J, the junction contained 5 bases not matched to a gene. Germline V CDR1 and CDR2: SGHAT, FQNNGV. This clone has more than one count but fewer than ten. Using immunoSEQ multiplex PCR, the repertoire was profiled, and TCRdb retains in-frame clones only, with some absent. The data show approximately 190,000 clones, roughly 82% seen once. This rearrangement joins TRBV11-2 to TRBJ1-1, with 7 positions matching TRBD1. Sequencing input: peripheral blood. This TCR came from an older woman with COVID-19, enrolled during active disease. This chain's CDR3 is CASSLGQGVSEAFF. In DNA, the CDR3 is TGTGCCAGCAGCTTAGGGCAGGGGGTATCTGAAGCTTTCTTT.